Detailed here is one TCR beta chain. Its antigen is currently unknown. The data stem from a study of blood T cells in healthy people across ages. Points from the study as a whole: Per million T cells, the diversity of TCR beta decreased roughly linearly as age advanced. No one knew whether donors had CMV, which possibly confounded expanded clonotype changes. A greater number of naive CD4+ cells and higher diversity distinguished long-lived donors from aged donors.

Germline lookup yields CDR1 KGHSH and CDR2 LQKENI. The CDR3 runs to 13 residues. V lost 0 bases and J lost 5, with 8 bases in between. Alongside a J-beta primer mix, a sample-barcoded 5' primer served in a second PCR lasting roughly 7 to 11 cycles. Each cDNA molecule, via a template-switch adaptor with 12 random nucleotides, was tagged. One entry per CDR3 protein, called by TCRdb with MiXCR from the 5' RACE reads. This table has some 1.4 million distinct CDR3 sequences, roughly 45% appearing once. This receptor was obtained from a woman between 18 and 29 years old in good health. This chain uses TRBV18 with TRBJ2-7; D remains unclear. Input material: blood. The DNA for the CDR3 is TGTGCCAGCTCACCACCCAATGGAAACGAGCAGTACTTC. This encodes CASSPPNGNEQYF.